These T cell receptor beta chains were read from a single sample in a study of metastatic and nonmetastatic thyroid tumors. TCRdb reanalyzed the PCR reads via MiXCR. The sample has about 15,000 clones, over 3.5% seen once. Sequenced input: tumor tissue. Receptors originate from a female donor with papillary thyroid cancer or a benign thyroid nodule (not recorded which). Some clones in this sample may be carry-over from other donors' samples. The CDR3 runs from the conserved cysteine through the conserved F or W. A D gene is named only where the DNA matches it firmly. Clone size is given for some rows only: seen once, a few or many times, or a class if the clone is expanded.

large	TRBJ1-4	TRBV30	.	TGTGCCTGGAGCTGGGGAGGAGAAAAACTGTTTTTT	CAWSWGGEKLFF
.	TRBJ2-7	TRBV6-2/TRBV6-3	TRBD2	TGTGCCAGCAGTCTGATGACTAGCGGGAGGACCTACGAGCAGTACTTC	CASSLMTSGRTYEQYF
few	TRBJ2-3	TRBV15	.	TGTGCCAGCCAGGGTGATATTCGTACAGATACGCAGTATTTT	CASQGDIRTDTQYF
.	TRBJ2-2	TRBV28	.	TGTGCCAGCAGTTTGCCGGAGGGGCTCGGCGGGGAGCTGTTTTTT	CASSLPEGLGGELFF
few	TRBJ2-7	TRBV28	.	TGTGCCAGCAGTTTATTGGGGGAGCAGTACTTC	CASSLLGEQYF
.	TRBJ1-4	TRBV2	TRBD1	TGTGCCAGCAGTGAAGCGGCAGGGGGTGGAGAAAAACTGTTTTTT	CASSEAAGGGEKLFF
few	TRBJ2-7	TRBV12-3/TRBV12-4	TRBD2	TGTGCCAGCAGTACATTAGCGGGAGGTTCCTACGAGCAGTACTTC	CASSTLAGGSYEQYF
few	TRBJ1-3	TRBV3-1	.	TGTGCCAGCAGCCAAGCAGGGTCCGGAAACACCATATATTTT	CASSQAGSGNTIYF
many	TRBJ2-3	TRBV19	.	TGTGCCAGTAGTATTTTTAGTCCGGACAACCCCCATCTGGCGCAGTATTTT	CASSIFSPDNPHLAQYF
.	TRBJ2-7	TRBV5-1	TRBD2	TGCGCCAGCAGCTTGGACGGGAGGGTGGGGGAGCAGTACTTC	CASSLDGRVGEQYF
few	TRBJ2-7	TRBV4-1	.	TGCGCCAGCAGCCAAGAGCGGGGGCCGTCGTACGAGCAGTACTTC	CASSQERGPSYEQYF
.	TRBJ1-4	TRBV29-1	TRBD1	TGCAGCGTTGAAGATCCGGACAGGGGGAGTGAAAAACTGTTTTTT	CSVEDPDRGSEKLFF
.	TRBJ2-1	TRBV7-2	TRBD2	TGTGCCAGCAGCTTAGGACCTGGAGGGAGGGGTGGGGATGAGCAGTTCTTC	CASSLGPGGRGGDEQFF
many	TRBJ2-7	TRBV7-2	.	TGTGCCAGCAGCCTCGGGACCATCCCCTACGAGCAGTACTTC	CASSLGTIPYEQYF
.	TRBJ2-1	TRBV5-1	TRBD2	TGCGCCAGCAGCTCGAATGGACTAGCGGGAGGTAAGGGGCACAATGAGCAGTTCTTC	CASSSNGLAGGKGHNEQFF